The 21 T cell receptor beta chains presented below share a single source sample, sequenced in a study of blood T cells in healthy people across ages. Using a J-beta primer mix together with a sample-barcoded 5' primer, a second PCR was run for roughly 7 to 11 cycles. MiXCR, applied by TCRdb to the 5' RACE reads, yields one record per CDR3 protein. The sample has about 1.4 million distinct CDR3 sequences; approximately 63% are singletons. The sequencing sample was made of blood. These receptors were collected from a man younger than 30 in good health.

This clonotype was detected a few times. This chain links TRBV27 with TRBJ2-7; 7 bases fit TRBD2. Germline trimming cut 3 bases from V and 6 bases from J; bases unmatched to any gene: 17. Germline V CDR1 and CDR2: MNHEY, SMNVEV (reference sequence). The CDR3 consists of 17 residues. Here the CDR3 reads CASSFATWGGSQAEQYF. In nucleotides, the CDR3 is TGTGCCAGCAGTTTCGCCACTTGGGGGGGATCCCAAGCCGAGCAGTACTTC.

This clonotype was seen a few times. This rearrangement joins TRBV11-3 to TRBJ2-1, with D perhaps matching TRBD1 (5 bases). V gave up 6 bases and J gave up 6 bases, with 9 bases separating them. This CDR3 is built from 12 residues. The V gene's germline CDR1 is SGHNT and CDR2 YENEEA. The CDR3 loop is CASSTGSNEQFF. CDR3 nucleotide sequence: TGTGCCAGCAGTACAGGTAGCAATGAGCAGTTCTTC.

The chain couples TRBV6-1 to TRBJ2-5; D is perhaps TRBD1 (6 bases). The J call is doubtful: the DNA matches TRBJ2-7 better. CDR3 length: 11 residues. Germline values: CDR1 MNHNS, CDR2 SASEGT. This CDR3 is CASRRQDEQYF. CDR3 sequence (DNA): TGTGCCAGCAGACGACAGGACGAGCAGTACTTC.

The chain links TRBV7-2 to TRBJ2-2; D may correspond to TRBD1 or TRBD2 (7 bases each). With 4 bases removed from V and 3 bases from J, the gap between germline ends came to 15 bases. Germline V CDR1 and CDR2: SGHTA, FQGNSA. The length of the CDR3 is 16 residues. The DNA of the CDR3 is TGTGCCAGCAGCTCCCGCAGGGGGGGAGACACCGGGGAGCTGTTTTTT. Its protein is CASSSRRGGDTGELFF.

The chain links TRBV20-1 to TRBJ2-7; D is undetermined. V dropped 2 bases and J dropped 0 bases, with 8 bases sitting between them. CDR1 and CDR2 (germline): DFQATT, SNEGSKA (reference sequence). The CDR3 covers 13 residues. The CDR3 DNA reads TGCAGTGCTAGACCCAAGTCCTCCTACGAGCAGTACTTC. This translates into CSARPKSSYEQYF.

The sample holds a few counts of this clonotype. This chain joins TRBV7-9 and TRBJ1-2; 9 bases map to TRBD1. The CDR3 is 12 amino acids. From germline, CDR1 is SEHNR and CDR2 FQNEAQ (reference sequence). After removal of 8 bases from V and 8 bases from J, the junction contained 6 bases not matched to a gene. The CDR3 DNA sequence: TGTGCCAGCCAGTACAGGGGGCACGGCTACACCTTC. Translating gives CASQYRGHGYTF.

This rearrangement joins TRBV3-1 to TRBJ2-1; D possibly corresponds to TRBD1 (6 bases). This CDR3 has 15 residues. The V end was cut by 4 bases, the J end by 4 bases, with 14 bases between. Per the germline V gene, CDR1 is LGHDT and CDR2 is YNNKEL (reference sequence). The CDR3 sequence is CASSLPGHIYNEQFF. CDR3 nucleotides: TGTGCCAGCAGCCTTCCGGGACACATATACAATGAGCAGTTCTTC.

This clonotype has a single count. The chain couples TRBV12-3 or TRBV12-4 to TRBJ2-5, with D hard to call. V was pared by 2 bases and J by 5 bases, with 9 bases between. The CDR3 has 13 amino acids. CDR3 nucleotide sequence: TGTGCCAGCAGTTTAATGGGGTGGGAGACCCAGTACTTC. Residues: CASSLMGWETQYF.

CDR3 in amino acids: CASSYASHGGYSYEQYF. Here the CDR3 DNA reads TGTGCCAGCAGTTACGCCTCCCACGGTGGGTACTCCTACGAGCAGTACTTC. The V gene is TRBV6-5, the J gene TRBJ2-4, with D unclear. Gene TRBJ2-7 matches the end of the DNA better, so the J call may be wrong. The CDR3 loop spans 17 amino acids. CDR1 is MNHEY and CDR2 is SVGAGI in the germline V gene.

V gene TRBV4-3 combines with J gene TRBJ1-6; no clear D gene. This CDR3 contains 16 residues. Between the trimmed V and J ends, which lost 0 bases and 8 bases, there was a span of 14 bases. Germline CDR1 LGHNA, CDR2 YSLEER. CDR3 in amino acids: CASSQDSGPEDSPLHF. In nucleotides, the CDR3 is TGCGCCAGCAGCCAAGATAGCGGGCCGGAAGATTCACCCCTCCACTTT.

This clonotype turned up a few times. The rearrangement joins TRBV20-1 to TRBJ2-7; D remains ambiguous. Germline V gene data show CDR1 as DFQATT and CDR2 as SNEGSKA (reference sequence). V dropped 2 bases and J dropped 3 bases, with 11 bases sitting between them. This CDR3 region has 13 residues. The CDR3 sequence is CSARLPVNYEQYF. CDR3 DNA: TGCAGTGCTAGACTCCCAGTGAACTACGAGCAGTACTTC.

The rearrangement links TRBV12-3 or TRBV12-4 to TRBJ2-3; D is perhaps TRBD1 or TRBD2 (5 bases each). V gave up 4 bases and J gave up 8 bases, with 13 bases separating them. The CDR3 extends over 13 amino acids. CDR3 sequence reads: CASSYGDPGTQYF. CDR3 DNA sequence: TGTGCCAGCAGTTACGGGGACCCCGGTACGCAGTATTTT.

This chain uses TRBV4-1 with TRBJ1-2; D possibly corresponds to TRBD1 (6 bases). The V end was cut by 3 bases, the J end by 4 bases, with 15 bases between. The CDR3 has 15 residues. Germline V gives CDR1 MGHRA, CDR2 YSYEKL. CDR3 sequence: CASSHTTGQTYGYTF. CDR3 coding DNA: TGCGCCAGCAGCCACACCACCGGACAGACCTATGGCTACACCTTC.

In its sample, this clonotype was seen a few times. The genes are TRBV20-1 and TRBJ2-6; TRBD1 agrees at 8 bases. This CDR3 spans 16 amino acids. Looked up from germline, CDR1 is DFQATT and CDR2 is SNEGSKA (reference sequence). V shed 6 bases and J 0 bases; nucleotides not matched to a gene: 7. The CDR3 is CSARDRLNSGANVLTF. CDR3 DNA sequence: TGCAGTGCCAGGGACAGGCTAAACTCTGGGGCCAACGTCCTGACTTTC.

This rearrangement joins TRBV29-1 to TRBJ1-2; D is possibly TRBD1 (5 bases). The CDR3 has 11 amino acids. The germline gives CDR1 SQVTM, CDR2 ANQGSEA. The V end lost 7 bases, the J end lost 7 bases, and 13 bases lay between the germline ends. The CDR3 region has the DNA TGCAGCGCCGCCGGGGGTACTGGCTACACCTTC. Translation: CSAAGGTGYTF.

For the CDR3, the DNA is TGTGCCAGCAGACCGAGGACAGGGGACAATCAGCCCCAGCATTTT. As protein: CASRPRTGDNQPQHF. The rearrangement joins TRBV27 to TRBJ1-5; 9 bases are shared with TRBD1. The CDR3 spans 15 residues. CDR1 and CDR2 from the germline V gene are MNHEY and SMNVEV (reference sequence). With V trimmed by 6 bases and J by 3 bases, 6 bases remained unmatched.

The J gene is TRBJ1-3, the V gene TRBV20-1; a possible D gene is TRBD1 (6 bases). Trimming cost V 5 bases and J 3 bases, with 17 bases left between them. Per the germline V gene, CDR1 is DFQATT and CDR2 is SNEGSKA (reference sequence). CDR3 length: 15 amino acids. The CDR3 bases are TGCAGTGCTGTTCCGGGGAACAGGGATGGAAACACCATATATTTT. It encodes CSAVPGNRDGNTIYF.

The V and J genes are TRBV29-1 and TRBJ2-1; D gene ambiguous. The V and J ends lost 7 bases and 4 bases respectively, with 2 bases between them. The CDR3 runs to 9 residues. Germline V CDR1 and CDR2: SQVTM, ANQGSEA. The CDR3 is CSGYNEQFF. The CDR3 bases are TGCAGCGGTTACAATGAGCAGTTCTTC.

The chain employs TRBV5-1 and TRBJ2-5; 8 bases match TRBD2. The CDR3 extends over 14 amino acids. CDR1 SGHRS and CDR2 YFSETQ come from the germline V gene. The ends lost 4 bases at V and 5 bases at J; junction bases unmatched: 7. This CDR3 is CASSPSGSVETQYF. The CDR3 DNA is TGCGCCAGCAGCCCTAGCGGGTCGGTTGAGACCCAGTACTTC.

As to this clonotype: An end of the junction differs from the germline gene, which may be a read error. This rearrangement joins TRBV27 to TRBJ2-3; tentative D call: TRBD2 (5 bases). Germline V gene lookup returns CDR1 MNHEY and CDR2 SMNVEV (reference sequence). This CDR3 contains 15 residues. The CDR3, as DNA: TGTGCCAGCAGTTCGGTTGAGGGTGGCACAGATACGCGGTATTTT. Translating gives CASSSVEGGTDTRYF.

CDR3 in amino acids: CSVGGLALGEQFF. The CDR3 region has the DNA TGCAGCGTTGGCGGACTAGCGTTGGGTGAGCAGTTCTTC. The chain uses TRBV29-1 and TRBJ2-1; 9 bases align to TRBD2. Trimming removed 4 bases from V and 9 bases from J; junction bases left unmatched: 7. This CDR3 region has 13 residues. CDR1 and CDR2 (germline): SQVTM, ANQGSEA.